A single sample is the source of the 28 T cell receptor beta chains below, sequenced in a study of T cell clonality in common variable immunodeficiency. Sequencing was performed with immunoSEQ multiplex PCR; in TCRdb, only in-frame clones are kept and a portion is missing. The record shows 45,000 to 55,000 clones for this sample, with no singletons present. Sequenced input: peripheral blood mononuclear cells. The receptors come from a person aged 18-70 years in good health.

In this sample, this clone turned up many times. The CDR3 end is not reached by the read, which stops 3 residues before it; the germline J gene fills it in. The chain joins TRBV20-1 to TRBJ2-3, with TRBD2 matching 10 bases. Germline assignment: CDR1 DFQATT and CDR2 SNEGSKA (reference sequence). With 6 bases clipped from V and 8 bases from J, the junction kept 11 bases outside the gene matches. This CDR3 comprises 14 residues. The CDR3 protein is CSAGQGTSAATQYF. Partial CDR3 DNA: TGCAGTGCAGGGCAGGGGACTAGCGCCGCTACG.

At least ten counts were recorded for this clone. The read halts 3 residues ahead of the CDR3 end, with the missing end drawn from the germline J gene. The gene calls are TRBV7-8 and TRBJ2-1; TRBD2 agrees at 7 bases. Germline CDR1 SGHVS, CDR2 FQNEAQ. The CDR3 length is 17 residues. With V trimmed by 1 base and J by 8 bases, 14 bases remained unmatched. The CDR3 spells CASSLGLLGKRGDEQFF. The CDR3 bases that were read are TGTGCCAGCAGCTTAGGCCTACTAGGTAAACGGGGGGATGAG. The full variable domain, rest sourced from reference TRBV7-8 and TRBJ2-1, is GAGVSQSPRYKVAKRGQDVALRCDPISGHVSLFWYQQALGQGPEFLTYFQNEAQLDKSGLPSDRFFAERPEGSVSTLKIQRTQQEDSAVYLCASSLGLLGKRGDEQFFGPGTRLTVL.

Many counts were recorded for this clone. The read ends 3 residues early relative to the CDR3; the germline J gene fills the gap. This chain joins TRBV7-3 and TRBJ1-1; a possible D gene is TRBD1 (6 bases). V lost 4 bases and J 4 bases, leaving 19 bases between the germline ends. This CDR3 has 16 amino acids. Germline values: CDR1 SGHTA, CDR2 FQGTGA. The CDR3 is CASSSNEGGVTTEAFF. CDR3 DNA (partial): TGTGCCAGCAGCTCTAATGAGGGGGGGGTGACCACTGAA.

A note on this clone: From the germline J gene comes the end of the CDR3, since the read stops 3 residues before it. J is TRBJ1-4 and V is TRBV7-9; D is unclear. CDR3 size: 15 residues. In germline, CDR1 is SEHNR, CDR2 FQNEAQ (reference sequence). The V end was cut by 5 bases, the J end by 7 bases, with 17 bases between. The CDR3 protein is CASSPFDKSSEKLFF. CDR3 bases read: TGTGCCAGCAGCCCCTTCGACAAGTCGTCTGAAAAA.

This clone was seen repeatedly, ten times or more. The read halts 3 residues ahead of the CDR3 end, with the missing end drawn from the germline J gene. The rearrangement joins TRBV7-7 to TRBJ2-5; D may be TRBD1 or TRBD2 (5 bases each). The V end was cut by 5 bases, the J end by 1 base, with 17 bases between. The CDR3 loop spans 16 amino acids. Germline values: CDR1 SSHAT, CDR2 FNYEAQ (reference sequence). The CDR3 sequence: CASSRLRGIPQETQYF. The sequenced CDR3 bases are TGTGCCAGCAGCCGACTGAGGGGCATCCCCCAAGAGACC.

This clone was seen a few times. The read ends 3 residues early relative to the CDR3; the germline J gene fills the gap. Other DNA sequences in the same sample also yield this CDR3. The chain has TRBV19 and TRBJ2-5; 11 positions agree with TRBD2. Germline CDR1 and CDR2: LNHDA and SQIVND (reference sequence). The CDR3 loop spans 16 amino acids. V trimming: 3 bases; J trimming: 5 bases; junction bases outside the gene matches: 8. The CDR3 bases that were read are TGTGCCAGTAGTATTACTAGCGGGAGAAAATGGGAGACC. It translates to CASSITSGRKWET. The entire CDR3 protein reads CASSITSGRKWETQYF.

Ten or more counts support this clone. The missing CDR3 end, 3 residues past where the read stops, is filled in from the germline J gene. The V and J genes are TRBV20-1 and TRBJ2-5, with D perhaps TRBD2 (6 bases). V lost 0 bases and J 5 bases, leaving 16 bases between the germline ends. The CDR3 contains 15 residues. The germline V gene has CDR1 DFQATT and CDR2 SNEGSKA (reference sequence). The sequenced part of the CDR3 DNA is TGCAGTGCTAGAGAGCGCCCGACTAGTCGGGAGACC. Protein: CSARERPTSRET. The CDR3 in its entirety is CSARERPTSRETQYF.

Ten or more counts support this clone. The sequenced fragment ends 3 residues before the CDR3 boundary, so the rest is inferred from the germline J gene. This chain uses TRBV7-9 with TRBJ1-3; no reliable D call. The ends were cut back, 6 bases at V and 7 bases at J, with 10 bases in the middle. Germline CDR1 and CDR2: SEHNR and FQNEAQ (reference sequence). CDR3 length: 12 amino acids. Partial CDR3 DNA: TGTGCCAGCAGGCCCGGACTTAACACC. Its protein is CASRPGLNT. The entire CDR3 sequence reads CASRPGLNTIYF.

This clone was seen repeatedly, ten times or more. The CDR3 end lies 3 residues beyond the end of the read and is filled in from the germline J gene. V gene TRBV6-2 or TRBV6-3 combines with J gene TRBJ1-1; TRBD1 is a possible D gene (6 bases). Trimming cost V 1 base and J 4 bases, with 13 bases left between them. The CDR3 contains 15 residues. Per the germline V gene, CDR1 is MNHEY and CDR2 is SVGEGT. CDR3 DNA, as far as it was read: TGTGCCAGCAGTTACTGGTCAGGGGCTGGCACTGAA. Its translation is CASSYWSGAGTE. The entire CDR3 is CASSYWSGAGTEAFF.

Many counts were recorded for this clone. The CDR3 is cut off 3 residues early in the read; its end comes from the germline J gene. The chain couples TRBV20-1 to TRBJ1-6, with unresolved D. This CDR3 has 14 residues. Germline CDR1 and CDR2: DFQATT and SNEGSKA (reference sequence). Between the trimmed V and J ends, which lost 3 bases and 7 bases, there was a span of 13 bases. The chain's CDR3 is CSAREVAANSPLHF. The CDR3 bases that were read are TGCAGTGCTAGGGAGGTTGCAGCGAATTCACCC.

At least ten counts were recorded for this clone. The read is 3 residues too short to cover the CDR3 end, so that end is filled in from the germline J gene. The gene calls are TRBV5-4 and TRBJ2-3; D ambiguous. From germline, CDR1 is SGHNT and CDR2 YYREEE (reference sequence). V was clipped by 2 bases and J by 2 bases, with 3 bases between them. CDR3 length equals 12 residues. The DNA read from the CDR3 is TGTGCCAGCAGCTTCTTCACAGATACG. Translation: CASSFFTDT. In full, the CDR3 reads CASSFFTDTQYF.

The table lists this clone with many counts. Read coverage stops 3 residues before the CDR3 terminus; the germline J gene supplies the remainder. The chain uses TRBV23-1 and TRBJ1-5; 8 bases fit TRBD1. TRBV23-1 is given ORF status, its function remaining uncertain. V was clipped by 3 bases and J by 3 bases; unmatched bases: 4. The CDR3 is 15 amino acids. Incomplete CDR3 DNA: TGCGCCAGCAGTCAGGACAGGGAGAACAATCAGCCC. It is translated as CASSQDRENNQP. The whole CDR3 reads CASSQDRENNQPQHF.

This clone is judged medium-sized. The read gets to within 3 residues of the CDR3 end, and the germline J gene fills in the rest. The chain combines TRBV6-1 with TRBJ1-1; a weak D match, TRBD1 (5 bases). The length of the CDR3 is 13 residues. V was trimmed by 2 bases and J by 5 bases, leaving 9 bases between them. Germline CDR1 is MNHNS and CDR2 is SASEGT. CDR3 DNA (partial): TGTGCCAGCAGTGAACAGGGAGTGACTGAA. It yields the protein CASSEQGVTE. From start to end, the CDR3 is CASSEQGVTEAFF.

This clone has a count of ten or more. The read ends 3 residues early relative to the CDR3; the germline J gene fills the gap. The chain employs TRBV19 and TRBJ1-2, with 8 bases lining up with TRBD1. V trimming: 7 bases; J trimming: 5 bases; junction bases outside the gene matches: 9. CDR1 and CDR2 from the germline V gene are LNHDA and SQIVND (reference sequence). The length of the CDR3 is 14 residues. The CDR3 loop is CASTPDRGRYGYTF. Partial CDR3 DNA: TGTGCCAGTACCCCAGACAGGGGCAGGTATGGC.

This clone was detected ten times or more. The read halts 3 residues ahead of the CDR3 end, with the missing end drawn from the germline J gene. The chain combines TRBV7-8 with TRBJ2-7, with D perhaps matching TRBD2 (5 bases). From germline, CDR1 is SGHVS and CDR2 FQNEAQ. This CDR3 comprises 13 residues. Trimming took off 1 base at V and 5 bases at J, with 9 bases between the two ends. CDR3 residues: CASSLGTRDEQYF. The DNA read from the CDR3 is TGTGCCAGCAGCTTAGGTACTAGGGACGAG.

This clone was detected ten times or more. The CDR3 end is not reached by the read, which stops 3 residues before it; the germline J gene fills it in. The rearrangement joins TRBV7-3 to TRBJ2-1; possible D gene TRBD1, 6 bases. The V gene lost 5 bases and the J gene lost 9 bases, with 14 bases spanning the gap. The CDR3 is made up of 13 amino acids. Per the germline V gene, CDR1 is SGHTA and CDR2 is FQGTGA. The CDR3: CASSIARGGEQFF. Incomplete CDR3 DNA: TGTGCCAGCAGCATTGCACGAGGGGGTGAG.

A word on this clone: The read is 3 residues too short to cover the CDR3 end, so that end is filled in from the germline J gene. This rearrangement joins TRBV20-1 to TRBJ1-1; D perhaps matches TRBD1 (5 bases). This CDR3 has 12 amino acids. CDR1 is DFQATT and CDR2 is SNEGSKA in the germline V gene (reference sequence). CDR3 region: CSARGVRGEAFF. The CDR3 DNA, read in part, is TGCAGTGCTAGAGGGGTAAGGGGCGAA.

This clone has at least ten counts. The read gets to within 3 residues of the CDR3 end, and the germline J gene fills in the rest. The chain couples TRBV19 to TRBJ2-7, with 12 bases matching TRBD1. With V trimmed by 1 base and J by 3 bases, 7 bases remained unmatched. This CDR3 spans 17 amino acids. Germline CDR1 is LNHDA and CDR2 is SQIVND (reference sequence). CDR3 DNA (partial): TGTGCCAGTAGTATAGGCCCGGGACAGGGGGCCGGCTACGAG. It specifies CASSIGPGQGAGYE. The full CDR3 protein is CASSIGPGQGAGYEQYF.

This clone was seen at least ten times. The CDR3 is cut off 3 residues early in the read; its end comes from the germline J gene. V usage is TRBV12-3 or TRBV12-4 and J usage is TRBJ1-4; D uncertain. The CDR3 totals 13 residues. V shed 0 bases and J shed 6 bases, with 5 bases lying between them. CDR3 region: CASSLAAYEKLFF. CDR3 DNA, as far as it was read: TGTGCCAGCAGTTTAGCGGCCTATGAAAAA.

This clone has ten or more counts. The read ends 3 residues early relative to the CDR3; the germline J gene fills the gap. This chain joins TRBV11-3 and TRBJ2-3, with TRBD2 matching over 7 bases. There are 15 residues in the CDR3. Germline-derived CDR1 and CDR2 are SGHNT and YENEEA. The ends lost 0 bases at V and 1 base at J; junction bases unmatched: 1. Here the CDR3 reads CASSLEAGRTDTQYF. CDR3 bases read: TGTGCCAGCAGCTTAGAAGCGGGGCGCACAGATACG.

This clone was recorded many times. The covered CDR3 bases are TGTGCCAGTAGTAGGCGGACTAGCGGGATTTCTAGCACAGATACG. It specifies CASSRRTSGISSTDT. Given in full, the CDR3 is CASSRRTSGISSTDTQYF. V gene TRBV19 combines with J gene TRBJ2-3, with 12 bases aligning to TRBD2. The read gets to within 3 residues of the CDR3 end, and the germline J gene fills in the rest. The germline V gene encodes CDR1 LNHDA and CDR2 SQIVND (reference sequence). This CDR3 has 18 residues. The junction had 8 bases not matched to a gene; V was cut back by 4 bases and J by 0 bases.

This clone was seen a handful of times. With the read ending 3 residues before the CDR3 end, the germline J gene is used to fill in that end. The chain is built from TRBV2 and TRBJ2-1, with TRBD2 matching over 15 bases. The CDR3 has 14 amino acids. The germline V gene has CDR1 SNHLY and CDR2 FYNNEI. With 10 bases clipped from V and 8 bases from J, the junction kept 6 bases outside the gene matches. The CDR3 bases that were read are TGTGCCATCTGGACTAGCGGGAGGGCCGATGAG. Protein product: CAIWTSGRADE. The full CDR3 reads CAIWTSGRADEQFF.

This clone was seen at least ten times. The sequenced fragment ends 3 residues before the CDR3 boundary, so the rest is inferred from the germline J gene. The chain couples TRBV12-3 or TRBV12-4 to TRBJ2-2; D not resolved. This CDR3 contains 13 residues. With 7 bases removed from V and 4 bases from J, the gap between germline ends came to 10 bases. The DNA read from the CDR3 is TGTGCCAGCAACCCTTCGGGCACCGGGGAG. Protein product: CASNPSGTGE. The full CDR3 sequence reads CASNPSGTGELFF.

This clone appeared many times. The missing CDR3 end, 3 residues past where the read stops, is filled in from the germline J gene. V is TRBV7-6 and J is TRBJ1-3, with D hard to call. Per germline, CDR1 SGHVS and CDR2 FNYEAQ. V gave up 0 bases and J gave up 0 bases, with 6 bases separating them. CDR3 size: 15 residues. The CDR3 bases that were read are TGTGCCAGCAGCTTAGCGGCCGTCTCTGGAAACACC. This translates into CASSLAAVSGNT. The whole CDR3 protein is CASSLAAVSGNTIYF.

At least ten counts were recorded for this clone. The observed sequence ends 3 residues before the CDR3 terminus, with the missing tail filled in from the germline J gene. The sample carries other DNA sequences with the same CDR3. J is TRBJ1-5 and V is TRBV18; D remains ambiguous. This CDR3 is 14 amino acids long. Between the trimmed V and J ends, which lost 2 bases and 3 bases, there was a span of 8 bases. CDR1 and CDR2 (germline): KGHSH, LQKENI. CDR3 in amino acids: CASSPSGDNQPQHF. The sequenced CDR3 bases are TGTGCCAGCTCACCAAGCGGAGACAATCAGCCC.

This clone was observed at least ten times. The read stops 3 residues short of the end of the CDR3; the missing end is completed from the germline J gene. This chain links TRBV5-6 with TRBJ1-2; maybe TRBD1 (5 bases). The CDR3 has 12 amino acids. The germline V gene has CDR1 SGHDT and CDR2 YYEEEE. Trimming shortened V by 4 bases and J by 6 bases, and 10 bases separated the two germline ends. The CDR3 loop reads CASSRRENGYTF. Incomplete CDR3 DNA: TGTGCCAGCAGCCGCAGGGAGAATGGC.

This clone was seen many times. The CDR3 end falls 3 residues outside the read, so it is completed with the germline J gene. The chain couples TRBV7-2 to TRBJ1-4; 7 bases fit TRBD1. This CDR3 has 15 residues. Germline-derived CDR1 and CDR2 are SGHTA and FQGNSA. Trimming removed 5 bases from V and 2 bases from J; junction bases left unmatched: 5. The CDR3: CASSEQGKTNEKLFF. CDR3 DNA, as far as it was read: TGTGCCAGCAGCGAACAGGGGAAGACTAATGAAAAA.

This clone showed up many times. Coverage ceases 3 residues before the CDR3 finishes, and the germline J gene fills in the end. The chain combines TRBV7-2 with TRBJ1-2; 10 positions agree with TRBD1. The germline V gene has CDR1 SGHTA and CDR2 FQGNSA. The ends lost 3 bases at V and 7 bases at J; junction bases unmatched: 5. The length of the CDR3 is 14 residues. Partial CDR3 DNA: TGTGCCAGCAGCTTCCGGGACAGGGGACGTGGC. Protein: CASSFRDRGRG. The entire CDR3 is CASSFRDRGRGYTF.